This TCR beta chain is drawn from a study of blood T cell repertoires in COVID-19. In the study overall: Sources were T cells, B-cell-depleted T cells, or PBMCs; the material itself was cDNA or gDNA.

In this sample, this clone turned up once. The CDR3 consists of 16 residues. Trimming removed 4 bases from V and 7 bases from J; junction bases left unmatched: 10. CDR1 MGHRA and CDR2 YSYEKL come from the germline V gene. Original processing notes: The assay estimated nucleated cells by amplifying reference gene primers. TCRdb keeps only in-frame clones here, not all; method: immunoSEQ multiplex PCR. The DNA gave D and trimming, while V, J and clone size come from that table. The sample consists of 85,000 or so clones, roughly 96% of them appearing once. Material: peripheral blood. This clonotype was sampled from a human donor with active COVID-19. The donor label of this sample is uncertain. V usage is TRBV4-1 and J usage is TRBJ2-2; 9 bases align to TRBD1. Here the CDR3 reads CASSPWTGEVSGELFF. CDR3 in DNA: TGCGCCAGCAGCCCTTGGACAGGGGAGGTTAGCGGGGAGCTGTTTTTT.